These T cell receptor beta chains were read from a single sample in a study of CD8+ T cells in alopecia areata. The method was immunoSEQ multiplex PCR; TCRdb's version includes in-frame clones alone and lacks a portion of them. This table holds about 88,000 clones, 44% found once. The material sequenced was CD8+ T cells sorted from blood, taken at week 24, from a patient treated with tofacitinib. The source is a human donor with alopecia areata. Each CDR3 is given with its conserved first and last residue. Part of the rows lack a size; the others show once, few, many or a class for expanded clones.

clone size,J gene,V gene,CDR3 protein
few,TRBJ2-1,TRBV7-9,CASSQMTQEQFF
-,TRBJ2-1,TRBV14,CASSPIDRVDEQFF
few,-,TRBV29-1,CSVEAGIAYEQYF
-,TRBJ1-2,TRBV7-3,CASSGTEKSSNYGYTF
few,TRBJ2-2,TRBV4-1,CASSPRTDSYTGELFF
-,TRBJ1-2,TRBV27,CASSLSQGNGYTF
few,TRBJ2-2,TRBV11-2,CASSPRAGTSGDTGELFF
-,TRBJ1-5,TRBV6-6,CASDPGVYGNQPQHF
-,TRBJ2-1,TRBV29-1,CSVAGGGRNEQFF
-,TRBJ2-4,TRBV18,CASSSPGLQNIQYF
-,TRBJ2-3,TRBV11-2,CASSLRLAGTTDTQYF
few,TRBJ2-3,TRBV9,CASSPLRTHTDTQYF
-,TRBJ2-7,TRBV11-2,CASSLDLYAGTYEQYF
-,TRBJ2-3,TRBV28,CASSPMGGTDTQYF
-,TRBJ1-2,TRBV30,CAWSVGVNYGYTF
-,-,TRBV27,CASSSGIYYEQYF